This entry concerns a single TCR beta chain. What it recognizes is unknown. Some clones are missing from TCRdb's copy, which holds only in-frame ones; the method was immunoSEQ multiplex PCR. The table includes more than 30,000 clones, around 83% detected once. Germline V CDR1 and CDR2: SGHRS, YFSETQ. V gave up 3 bases and J gave up 8 bases; unmatched junction bases: 12. The CDR3 is made up of 15 amino acids. This sample was taken from a study of OX40 agonist ivuxolimab in advanced cancers. The study's findings and limits: Relative to CD4+, CD8+ T cells held more expanded clones on average.

The sequencing here drew on CD4+ or CD8+ T cells sorted from blood, taken in a trial of the OX40 agonist ivuxolimab. The rearrangement links TRBV5-1 to TRBJ1-2; TRBD1 agrees at 8 bases. The TCR sequence derives from an adult with an advanced solid tumor such as melanoma, head and neck, liver or kidney cancer. The chain's CDR3 is CASSSLTTGVEGYTF. The CDR3 DNA follows: TGCGCCAGCAGCTCCTTAACGACAGGGGTTGAGGGCTACACCTTC.